The rows below give T cell receptor beta chains drawn from one sample of a study of identical twins. TCRdb independently ran MiXCR on the 5' RACE reads; one entry per CDR3 protein. The sample has a few hundred thousand distinct CDR3 sequences; approximately 8.5% are singletons. The same data also went into a second study, on yellow fever vaccine responses in identical twins.

The source material was memory (CD45RO+) T cells sorted from blood. The receptor source for this set is a woman aged 18-29 years in good health. The CDR3 runs from the conserved cysteine through the conserved F or W. D genes are given only for firm matches. Some rows mark clone size as missing; the rest say once, few, many or name a class of expanded clone.

size,D,J,V,DNA,CDR3
NA,NA,TRBJ1-2,TRBV3-1,TGTGCCAGCAGCCAAGGAGGGCCCTATGGCTACACCTTC,CASSQGGPYGYTF
many,NA,TRBJ2-5,TRBV20-1,TGCAGTGAAAGCCGGTTGGGGGAGACCCAGTACTTC,CSESRLGETQYF
few,NA,TRBJ2-2,TRBV3-1,TGTGCCAGCGGGGCCCTTGCGACCGGGGAGCTGTTTTTT,CASGALATGELFF
NA,TRBD1,TRBJ2-1,TRBV29-1,TGCAGCGGATTACAGGGGTTAAATGAGCAGTTCTTC,CSGLQGLNEQFF
NA,TRBD1,TRBJ1-6,TRBV9,TGTGCCAGCAGCGCGACAGGGCAGGGGAATTCACCCCTCCACTTT,CASSATGQGNSPLHF
NA,TRBD2,TRBJ2-2,TRBV12-3/TRBV12-4,TGTGCCAGCAGTTTCGGTGGGGCGGGGGCCGGGGAGCTGTTTTTT,CASSFGGAGAGELFF
few,NA,TRBJ2-3,TRBV12-3/TRBV12-4,TGTGCCAGCAGTTTAAGTCGAGGGGGTAGCACAGATACGCAGTATTTT,CASSLSRGGSTDTQYF
NA,TRBD2,TRBJ2-1,TRBV20-1,TGCAGTGCTGTCCCTAGCGGGGGATCTGACAATGAGCAGTTCTTC,CSAVPSGGSDNEQFF
many,NA,TRBJ2-2,TRBV11-2,TGTGCCAGCAGCTTAAATATCATTAGCGGCTCCAACACCGGGGAGCTGTTTTTT,CASSLNIISGSNTGELFF
many,NA,TRBJ2-2,TRBV7-9,TGTGCCAGCAGCCCAGTAAGGGAGCTGTTTTTT,CASSPVRELFF
few,NA,TRBJ2-1,TRBV5-1,TGCGCCAGCAGCTTGGGGCAGAAGGCGGGTGAGCAGTTCTTC,CASSLGQKAGEQFF
NA,NA,TRBJ1-2,TRBV14,TGTGCCAGCAGCCCCACGAGGGGATCTGGCTACACCTTC,CASSPTRGSGYTF
NA,TRBD2,TRBJ2-3,TRBV19,TGTGCCAGTAGCCAGCCTCCGGGGGCTAGCGGGGTACATACGCAGTATTTT,CASSQPPGASGVHTQYF
many,TRBD1,TRBJ2-5,TRBV10-3,TGTGCCATCAGTGAAGGCGACGGGACAGGGGGGACCCAGTACTTC,CAISEGDGTGGTQYF
NA,NA,TRBJ2-3,TRBV5-1,TGCGCCAGCAGCCTGGGGCTAGCGACCGGCACAGATACGCAGTATTTT,CASSLGLATGTDTQYF
NA,NA,TRBJ2-3,TRBV7-6,TGTGCCAGCAGCCTCCGACCTAGCACAGATACGCAGTATTTT,CASSLRPSTDTQYF
NA,NA,TRBJ1-6,TRBV27,TGTGCCAGCAGTTTAGAAGGGTCAGGTTGGAATTCACCCCTCCACTTT,CASSLEGSGWNSPLHF
NA,TRBD2,TRBJ2-5,TRBV27,TGTGCCAGCAGAGTCAATCAACTAGCGGGGGAGGAGACCCAGTACTTC,CASRVNQLAGEETQYF
NA,NA,TRBJ2-3,TRBV6-2/TRBV6-3,TGTGCCAGCAGTTACCAACAAATGGGACTCCCGCAGTATTTT,CASSYQQMGLPQYF
many,NA,TRBJ2-1,TRBV12-3/TRBV12-4,TGTGCCAGCAGTCCAGGGGCCCACTCCTACAATGAGCAGTTCTTC,CASSPGAHSYNEQFF
NA,NA,TRBJ2-3,TRBV11-2,TGTGCCAGCAGCCCCCGACTAGGGAGAAAAGATACGCAGTATTTT,CASSPRLGRKDTQYF
few,NA,TRBJ2-2,TRBV7-2,TGTGCCAGCAGCTTAGACTGGGCGGTCGGCGGGGAGCTGTTTTTT,CASSLDWAVGGELFF
NA,TRBD1,TRBJ1-1,TRBV20-1,TGCAGTGCTTGGGGACAGGGGAAAGTGTCCAACACTGAAGCTTTCTTT,CSAWGQGKVSNTEAFF
many,NA,TRBJ2-1,TRBV3-1,TGTGCCAGCAGCCAAAAGCTAGTTGGAGCTCACAATGAGCAGTTCTTC,CASSQKLVGAHNEQFF
many,NA,TRBJ1-1,TRBV2,TGTGCCAGCGGTCGGGACCTCCTAAACACTGAAGCTTTCTTT,CASGRDLLNTEAFF
many,NA,TRBJ1-1,TRBV3-1,TGTGCCAGCAGCCCGAGGGACGGCCGTAAAGCTTTCTTT,CASSPRDGRKAFF
NA,NA,TRBJ2-1,TRBV29-1,TGCAGCGTTGAAGGCCCCAGCGAGCGTAACCCAAGCTCCTACAATGAGCAGTTCTTC,CSVEGPSERNPSSYNEQFF
few,NA,TRBJ2-5,TRBV20-1,TGCAGTGCTAGATTACCATTTCAAGAGACCCAGTACTTC,CSARLPFQETQYF
NA,NA,TRBJ2-5,TRBV6-2/TRBV6-3,TGTGCCAGCAGTCCGGGTGAGGGGGAGGTTGAGACCCAGTACTTC,CASSPGEGEVETQYF
NA,TRBD1,TRBJ1-1,TRBV5-1,TGCGCCAGCAGCTTGGTATCAGGGGGCAACACTGAAGCTTTCTTT,CASSLVSGGNTEAFF
many,TRBD1,TRBJ2-1,TRBV5-1,TGCGCCAGCAGCTTTTGGGGGACAGGGGGCAATGAGCAGTTCTTC,CASSFWGTGGNEQFF
NA,NA,TRBJ1-1,TRBV5-1,TGCGCCAGCAGCACGGCAGGAGGAAAGAACACTGAAGCTTTCTTT,CASSTAGGKNTEAFF
few,TRBD1,TRBJ2-1,TRBV13,TGTGCCAGCAGCCCCGGACAGGGGCGGGGTGAGCAGTTCTTC,CASSPGQGRGEQFF
NA,TRBD1,TRBJ2-7,TRBV24-1,TGTGCCACCAGTGATTGGACAGGGAGCGAGCAGTACTTC,CATSDWTGSEQYF
few,NA,TRBJ1-2,TRBV6-5,TGTGCCAGCACCGCACGCGCCGGGGGCTACACCTTC,CASTARAGGYTF
many,TRBD1,TRBJ2-7,TRBV29-1,TGCAGCGTTGAAGGGACAGGGGTGGGCGAGCAGTACTTC,CSVEGTGVGEQYF
many,TRBD1,TRBJ1-5,TRBV12-3/TRBV12-4,TGTGCCAGCAGTTTTCAACACACAGGGGTGGATCAGCCCCAGCATTTT,CASSFQHTGVDQPQHF
NA,NA,TRBJ2-6,TRBV6-1,TGTGCCAGCAGTCCCGTCCCCACAGGGCCCGGGGCCAACGTCCTGACTTTC,CASSPVPTGPGANVLTF
NA,NA,TRBJ2-6,TRBV18,TGTGCCAGCTCACCGCTCGGACACTCTGGGGCCAACGTCCTGACTTTC,CASSPLGHSGANVLTF
many,NA,TRBJ2-1,TRBV24-1,TGTGCCACCAGTGCATACAATGAGCAGTTCTTC,CATSAYNEQFF
many,NA,TRBJ1-6,TRBV14,TGTGCCAGCAGAACCAAGGATAATTCACCCCTCCACTTT,CASRTKDNSPLHF
NA,NA,TRBJ2-5,TRBV20-1,TGCAGTGCTAGTAAGGGTTTGGGAGAGACCCAGTACTTC,CSASKGLGETQYF
NA,TRBD1,TRBJ2-3,TRBV9,TGTGCCAGCAGCCTACGACAGGGGAGGCGCACAGATACGCAGTATTTT,CASSLRQGRRTDTQYF
NA,NA,TRBJ2-2,TRBV6-1,TGTGCCAGCAACCCGTTTTGGGAAACCGGGGAGCTGTTTTTT,CASNPFWETGELFF
NA,TRBD2,TRBJ2-1,TRBV18,TGTGCCAGCTCACCAGGGGTAGCGGGAGGCCAAATCAGATACAATGAGCAGTTCTTC,CASSPGVAGGQIRYNEQFF
NA,NA,TRBJ2-7,TRBV6-5,TGTGCCAGCAGTTACTCAGGCCTGGAAGAGCAGTACTTC,CASSYSGLEEQYF
many,NA,TRBJ1-2,TRBV5-1,TGCGCCAGCAGCTTCGACGGAGCGGACTATGGCTACACCTTC,CASSFDGADYGYTF
NA,TRBD1,TRBJ2-1,TRBV20-1,TGCAGTGCACCGAACTGGGACAGGGGGAACAATGAGCAGTTCTTC,CSAPNWDRGNNEQFF